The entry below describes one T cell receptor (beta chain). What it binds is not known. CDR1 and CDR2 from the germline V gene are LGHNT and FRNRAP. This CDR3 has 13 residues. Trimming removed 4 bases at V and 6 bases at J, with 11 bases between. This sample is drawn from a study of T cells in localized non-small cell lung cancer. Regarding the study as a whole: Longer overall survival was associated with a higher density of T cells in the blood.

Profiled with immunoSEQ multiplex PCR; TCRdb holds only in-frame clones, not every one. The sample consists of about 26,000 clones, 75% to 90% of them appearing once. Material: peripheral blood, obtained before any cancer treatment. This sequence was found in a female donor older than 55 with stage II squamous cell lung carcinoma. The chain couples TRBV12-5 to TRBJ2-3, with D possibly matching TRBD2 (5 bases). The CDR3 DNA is TGTGCTAGTGGTTGGACTGTGGAGGATACGCAGTATTTT. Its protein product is CASGWTVEDTQYF.